The rows below give T cell receptor beta chains drawn from one sample of a study of beta chain features in type 1 diabetes. Only in-frame clones appear in the TCRdb table, and some are missing; sequencing was by immunoSEQ multiplex PCR. The sample consists of some 200,000 clones, approximately 16% of them appearing once. The material sequenced was naive CD4+ T cells from blood. The origin of the receptors is a man aged 25-40 years with type 1 diabetes. The CDR3 runs from the conserved cysteine through the conserved F or W. D genes are given only for firm matches. Only some rows state a clone size, as once, few, many or a class for expanded clones.

>TRBJ1-2|TRBD1|few|TRBV29-1
CSGAGQGRGYTF
TGCAGCGGTGCGGGACAGGGACGCGGCTACACCTTC
>TRBJ2-1|TRBD2|.|TRBV9
CASSLGLNYNEQFF
TGTGCCAGCAGCCTGGGACTAAACTACAATGAGCAGTTCTTC
>TRBJ1-2|TRBD1|.|TRBV28
CASSSSPTGEGYTF
TGTGCCAGCAGTTCCTCACCCACAGGGGAAGGCTACACCTTC
>TRBJ2-1|.|.|TRBV6-5
CASTKSGVNEQFF
TGTGCCAGCACAAAGTCGGGGGTAAATGAGCAGTTCTTC
>TRBJ2-3|TRBD2|.|TRBV30
CAWSVAGARGTDTQYF
TGTGCCTGGAGTGTAGCGGGGGCGCGGGGCACAGATACGCAGTATTTT
>TRBJ2-7|.|.|TRBV29-1
CSALTRAEQYF
TGCAGCGCGTTGACGAGGGCCGAGCAGTACTTC
>TRBJ2-7|TRBD2|few|TRBV18
CASSPPGTRPNEQYF
TGTGCCAGCTCACCACCCGGGACTAGGCCCAACGAGCAGTACTTC
>TRBJ1-2|.|few|TRBV4-3
CASSVAQGKTNYGYTF
TGCGCCAGCAGCGTCGCGCAGGGGAAGACTAACTATGGCTACACCTTC
>TRBJ2-7|.|.|TRBV29-1
CSVEVGISTAEQYF
TGCAGCGTTGAGGTGGGCATTTCGACGGCCGAGCAGTACTTC
>TRBJ2-2|TRBD1|.|TRBV18
CASSPMDREAGELFF
TGTGCCAGCTCACCAATGGACAGGGAAGCCGGGGAGCTGTTTTTT
>TRBJ2-5|TRBD1|.|TRBV25-1
CASSSTGGMETQYF
TGTGCCAGCAGCAGTACAGGGGGTATGGAGACCCAGTACTTC
>TRBJ2-6|TRBD1|.|TRBV7-9
CASSLGQGLGANVLTF
TGTGCCAGCAGCTTGGGACAGGGCCTTGGGGCCAACGTCCTGACTTTC
>TRBJ1-2|.|.|TRBV21-1
CASSTQGAEGYTF
TGTGCCAGCAGCACACAGGGGGCTGAGGGCTACACCTTC
>TRBJ2-1|TRBD2|few|TRBV29-1
CSVGGTSGHSYNEQFF
TGCAGCGTTGGCGGGACTAGCGGGCACTCCTACAATGAGCAGTTCTTC
>TRBJ2-7|TRBD1|.|TRBV30
CAWNRWTGSYEQYF
TGTGCCTGGAATAGGTGGACAGGGTCGTACGAGCAGTACTTC
>TRBJ2-1|TRBD2|few|TRBV7-2
CASSQREGGEQFF
TGTGCCAGCAGCCAGCGGGAGGGCGGGGAGCAGTTCTTC
>TRBJ2-1|.|.|TRBV11-1
CASSPRFVINEQFF
TGTGCCAGCAGCCCTCGATTTGTCATCAATGAGCAGTTCTTC
>TRBJ2-3|.|.|TRBV29-1
CSVEGTAPSTDTQYF
TGCAGCGTTGAAGGGACAGCCCCTAGCACAGATACGCAGTATTTT
>TRBJ2-3|.|.|TRBV9
CASSATGTPGTDTQYF
TGTGCCAGCAGCGCCACAGGGACCCCCGGCACAGATACGCAGTATTTT
>TRBJ2-6|.|.|TRBV7-2
CASSGIPGANVLTF
TGTGCCAGCAGCGGCATCCCCGGGGCCAACGTCCTGACTTTC
>TRBJ2-1|.|few|TRBV9
CASSVVSEGHEQFF
TGTGCCAGCAGCGTAGTATCAGAAGGGCACGAGCAGTTCTTC
>TRBJ2-1|.|.|TRBV7-2
CASSQPLNEQFF
TGTGCCAGCAGCCAACCGCTCAATGAGCAGTTCTTC
>TRBJ1-5|.|.|TRBV6-6
CASSYTRTDNQPQHF
TGTGCCAGCAGTTACACCCGGACAGACAATCAGCCCCAGCATTTT
>TRBJ1-5|.|.|TRBV29-1
CSVGEDGPNQPQHF
TGCAGCGTTGGGGAGGACGGACCCAATCAGCCCCAGCATTTT
>TRBJ2-1|TRBD2|.|TRBV19
CASRTLAGGPNEQFF
TGTGCCAGTAGGACTCTAGCGGGAGGGCCGAATGAGCAGTTCTTC
>TRBJ2-6|.|.|TRBV28
CASSPPGSGANVLTF
TGTGCCAGCAGTCCCCCCGGGAGTGGGGCCAACGTCCTGACTTTC
>TRBJ2-4|.|.|TRBV2
CASSVGDPSSF
TGTGCCAGCAGTGTAGGGGATCCGTCCTCCTTC
>TRBJ2-5|.|few|TRBV7-9
CASSSWLQEWTQYF
TGTGCCAGCAGCTCCTGGCTTCAAGAGTGGACCCAGTACTTC
>TRBJ2-7|.|few|TRBV20-1
CSASSYEQYF
TGCAGTGCAAGCTCTTACGAGCAGTACTTC
>TRBJ2-1|.|few|TRBV5-6
CASSLMRSDLNEQFF
TGTGCCAGCAGCTTGATGCGTTCGGACCTAAATGAGCAGTTCTTC
>TRBJ1-1|.|few|TRBV30
CAWSVVPGLNTEAFF
TGTGCCTGGAGTGTAGTCCCAGGGCTGAACACTGAAGCTTTCTTT
>TRBJ2-2|TRBD2|.|TRBV5-1
CASSVGTSGATGELFF
TGCGCCAGCAGCGTAGGGACTAGCGGTGCTACCGGGGAGCTGTTTTTT
>TRBJ2-1|.|.|TRBV14
CASSRRGAYNEQFF
TGTGCCAGCAGCCGCAGGGGGGCCTACAATGAGCAGTTCTTC
>TRBJ1-1|.|few|TRBV4-1
CASSQSRFYTEAFF
TGCGCCAGCAGCCAAAGTAGGTTTTACACTGAAGCTTTCTTT
>TRBJ2-5|.|few|TRBV14
CASSQGLVMLWGETQYF
TGTGCCAGCAGCCAAGGCCTAGTCATGCTCTGGGGGGAGACCCAGTACTTC
>TRBJ2-7|.|.|TRBV4-3
CASSQVGQGTSLNEQYF
TGCGCCAGCAGCCAAGTCGGCCAGGGCACCTCTCTCAACGAGCAGTACTTC
>TRBJ2-7|TRBD2|.|TRBV5-1
CASSLTSGRAYEQYF
TGCGCCAGCAGCTTGACTAGCGGGAGAGCCTACGAGCAGTACTTC
>TRBJ2-5|TRBD1|few|TRBV28
CASSPPGQGSQTQYF
TGTGCCAGCAGCCCTCCGGGACAGGGGAGCCAGACCCAGTACTTC
>TRBJ1-5|.|.|TRBV29-1
CSVEDRTEYSNQPQHF
TGCAGCGTTGAAGATCGGACGGAATATAGCAATCAGCCCCAGCATTTT
>TRBJ2-7|.|.|TRBV7-9
CASSLGDIYYEQYF
TGTGCCAGCAGCTTAGGAGACATCTACTACGAGCAGTACTTC
>TRBJ1-1|.|few|TRBV4-2
CASSEGRVLNTEAFF
TGTGCCAGCTCCGAAGGCCGAGTCTTGAACACTGAAGCTTTCTTT